What follows describes a single T cell receptor beta chain. Seattle researchers signed up patients amid active infection and tracked them longitudinally. Germline trimming cut 1 base from V and 7 bases from J; bases unmatched to any gene: 2. The CDR3 runs 15 residues. CDR1 and CDR2 (germline): KGHDR, SFDVKD. This sample was included in a study of blood T cell repertoires in COVID-19. The wider study: Donors in the United States, Italy and Spain gave samples during acute or convalescent COVID-19. The analysed material was cDNA or gDNA that came from T cells, B-cell-depleted T cells, or PBMCs.

As handled by the study authors: Reference gene primer amplification in the assay estimated nucleated cell counts. Sequencing was performed with immunoSEQ multiplex PCR; in TCRdb, only in-frame clones are kept and a portion is missing. V and J calls and clone size are as listed in that table; D and trimming were resolved from the DNA. The table records about 250,000 clones, almost 85% of them present only once. The receptor comes from a man aged 45-65 years with COVID-19, enrolled during active disease. The specimen sequenced was peripheral blood. The chain joins TRBV24-1 to TRBJ2-1, with 11 bases identical to TRBD1. DNA for the CDR3: TGTGCCACCAGTGATTTCGGGACAGGGGGGAATGAGCAGTTCTTC. The encoded protein is CATSDFGTGGNEQFF.